This T cell receptor beta chain was captured by sequencing in a study of beta chain features in type 1 diabetes. Study-wide results and caveats: Researchers report that Type 1 diabetes patients had moderately but significantly shorter TCRB CDR3s across all four CD4+ subsets. For type 1 diabetes patients, VDJ junctions showed fewer insertions and more deletions.

Expressed TCRB transcripts were sequenced, since all the RNA that had been isolated was reverse transcribed. Naive, central memory and regulatory T cell samples produced a mean of about 4 million reads. Clones were sequenced by immunoSEQ multiplex PCR, and TCRdb holds only the in-frame ones, with some missing. The sample records under 300,000 clones, roughly a quarter being singletons. Concerning this clone: The antigen is unknown. This CDR3 is also generated by other DNA sequences in the sample.

CDR3 size: 13 residues. V shed 0 bases and J shed 2 bases, with 5 bases lying between them. Per the germline V gene, CDR1 is SGDLS and CDR2 is YYNGEE. The sample comprised naive CD4+ T cells from blood. The J gene is TRBJ1-1, the V gene TRBV9; D call uncertain. The sequence derives from a woman aged 30 to 39 with type 1 diabetes. The CDR3 coding sequence is TGTGCCAGCAGCGTAGCGGGAAACACTGAAGCTTTCTTT. Its protein is CASSVAGNTEAFF.